A single sample is the source of the 14 T cell receptor beta chains below, sequenced in a study of blood T cell repertoires in COVID-19. Assay used: immunoSEQ multiplex PCR; TCRdb lists only in-frame clones, some missing. The table includes roughly 380,000 clones, about nine tenths detected once. Specimen: peripheral blood. Receptors originate from a woman aged 40 to 50 with COVID-19, enrolled during active disease.

This clone came up a few times. This chain connects TRBV21-1 to TRBJ2-7; the D call of TRBD1 is as the table states it, not checked on the DNA. TRBV21-1 is listed as a pseudogene. This CDR3 region has 16 residues. The CDR3 DNA reads as TGTGCCAGCAGCAAAGAAGAAACAGGGGATTCCAACGAGCAGTACTTC. Translation gives CASSKEETGDSNEQYF.

J is TRBJ1-3 and V is TRBV4-1; no clear D. This CDR3 spans 15 amino acids. Trimming took 5 bases from V and 1 from J, leaving 12 bases between them. Germline-derived CDR1 and CDR2 are MGHRA and YSYEKL. The CDR3 here is CASSAYSGSGNTIYF. CDR3 DNA: TGCGCCAGCAGCGCTTATTCGGGGTCTGGAAACACCATATATTTT.

The rearrangement links TRBV28 to TRBJ1-2; D is unresolved. There are 13 residues in the CDR3. The germline gives CDR1 MDHEN, CDR2 SYDVKM. Trimming shortened V by 5 bases and J by 8 bases, and 15 bases separated the two germline ends. The DNA of the CDR3 is TGTGCCAGCAGTCCCGACGGGAACCAGGGCTACACCTTC. Translation: CASSPDGNQGYTF.

The rearrangement uses TRBV7-2 and TRBJ2-2; no clear D gene. Deletions cut 2 bases from V and 5 bases from J, with 9 bases between. This CDR3 has 14 residues. Germline-derived CDR1 and CDR2 are SGHTA and FQGNSA. The DNA for the CDR3 is TGTGCCAGCAGCTTACTAGTTATGACCGGGGAGCTGTTTTTT. As protein: CASSLLVMTGELFF.

Here the CDR3 DNA reads TGTGCCACCAGCAGAGTTGAACAGTTCATGGAGACCCAGTACTTC. Translating it yields CATSRVEQFMETQYF. V usage is TRBV15 and J usage is TRBJ2-5, with D unclear. The germline V gene has CDR1 LNHNV and CDR2 YYDKDF (reference sequence). V lost 1 base, J lost 5 bases, and 14 bases lay in between. The CDR3 covers 15 residues. The variable domain in full, with the rest retrieved from reference TRBV15 and TRBJ2-5, is DAMVIQNPRYQVTQFGKPVTLSCSQTLNHNVMYWYQQKSSQAPKLLFHYYDKDFNNEADTPDNFQSRRPNTSFCFLDIRSPGLGDTAMYLCATSRVEQFMETQYFGPGTRLLVL.

The rearrangement uses TRBV10-2 and TRBJ1-2, with TRBD1 matching over 8 bases. From germline, CDR1 is WSHSY and CDR2 SAAADI. Trimming took 0 bases from V and 14 from J; bases not matched to a gene: 8. This CDR3 contains 13 residues. CDR3 DNA: TGCGCCAGCAGTGAGTCCCGGACAGGGAAGAAAACCTTC. Encoded protein: CASSESRTGKKTF.

V gene TRBV27 combines with J gene TRBJ2-7; a weak D match, TRBD2 (5 bases). This CDR3 has 13 residues. Trimming cost V 3 bases and J 1 base, with 7 bases left between them. Germline-derived CDR1 and CDR2 are MNHEY and SMNVEV (reference sequence). Here the CDR3 reads CASSFGISYEQYF. In nucleotides, the CDR3 is TGTGCCAGCAGTTTCGGGATTTCCTACGAGCAGTACTTC.

The genes are TRBV13 and TRBJ2-7, with D possibly TRBD2 on 5 matching bases. The CDR3 is 14 residues long. V gave up 2 bases and J gave up 6 bases, with 14 bases separating them. Germline assignment: CDR1 PRHDT and CDR2 FYEKMQ (reference sequence). The CDR3 sequence: CASSLSSGSGEQYF. The CDR3 DNA follows: TGTGCCAGCAGCTTAAGTTCGGGGTCAGGCGAGCAGTACTTC.

This clone came up once. The chain carries TRBV5-1 and TRBJ2-7; the match to TRBD2 covers 13 bases. V shed 4 bases and J 7 bases; nucleotides not matched to a gene: 8. Germline CDR1 reads SGHRS; CDR2 reads YFSETQ. CDR3 length: 15 amino acids. CDR3 region: CASSQRTSGSQEQYF. CDR3 bases: TGCGCCAGCAGCCAACGGACTAGCGGGAGTCAGGAGCAGTACTTC.

The chain couples TRBV4-3 to TRBJ1-1; D unclear. Germline-derived CDR1 and CDR2 are LGHNA and YSLEER. The CDR3 covers 15 residues. Trimming cost V 4 bases and J 7 bases, with 19 bases left between them. Written as DNA, the CDR3 is TGCGCCAGCAGCCTCGGGTCGGCATCTGAGAATGAAGCTTTCTTT. This codes for CASSLGSASENEAFF.

V and J are TRBV24-1 and TRBJ1-2; tentatively, D is TRBD1 (5 bases). V shed 5 bases and J shed 3 bases, with 9 bases lying between them. The CDR3 contains 13 residues. The germline CDR1 and CDR2 sequences are KGHDR and SFDVKD. The CDR3 protein is CATSAAGHYGYTF. The DNA of the CDR3 is TGTGCCACCAGTGCCGCGGGACACTATGGCTACACCTTC.

J is TRBJ2-7 and V is TRBV25-1; TRBD1 matches at 7 bases. Trimming at V came to 2 bases and at J to 2 bases, leaving 6 bases not matched to a gene. Germline V lookup: CDR1 MGHDK, CDR2 SYGVNS. There are 15 residues in the CDR3. Here the CDR3 reads CASSENWDRPYEQYF. The DNA of the CDR3 is TGTGCCAGCAGTGAAAATTGGGACAGACCCTACGAGCAGTACTTC.

This clone was seen once. The rearrangement uses TRBV28 and TRBJ2-2; 9 nucleotides agree with TRBD1. The CDR3 spans 18 residues. Germline loops: CDR1 MDHEN, CDR2 SYDVKM. V trimming: 2 bases; J trimming: 8 bases; junction bases outside the gene matches: 15. CDR3 sequence reads: CASSLPGTGTLFVGELFF. Here the CDR3 DNA reads TGTGCCAGCAGTTTACCTGGGACAGGGACGCTTTTCGTGGGGGAGCTGTTTTTT.

V is TRBV7-2 and J is TRBJ2-1, with TRBD2 matching 9 bases. This CDR3 region has 18 residues. Germline-derived CDR1 and CDR2 are SGHTA and FQGNSA. Trimming at V came to 2 bases and at J to 7 bases, leaving 15 bases not matched to a gene. CDR3 bases: TGTGCCAGCAGCTTAAACTACGTGGCGGGGGGGCCTCGGAATGAGCAGTTCTTC. Its protein is CASSLNYVAGGPRNEQFF.